Shown below are 8 T cell receptor beta chains from a single sample sequenced in a study of T cell changes during pregnancy in multiple sclerosis. Profiling relied on immunoSEQ multiplex PCR, and the TCRdb table lists in-frame clones only, not all of them. The profile covers about 73,000 clones, with more than 80% appearing a single time and 2% to 2.5% taken by the ten largest. This specimen consisted of peripheral blood, obtained in the second trimester of pregnancy. The receptors shown here come from a female donor in good health, enrolled as a control in a pregnancy study.

The CDR3 DNA follows: TGTGCCAGCAGCTTAGCCCTCCGAGGGCAGGGGCGTTATGGCTACACCTTC. Its protein is CASSLALRGQGRYGYTF. The gene calls are TRBV11-2 and TRBJ1-2, with D possibly being TRBD1 (6 bases). Trimming left V 1 base short and J 5 bases short, with 20 bases between. CDR1 is SGHAT and CDR2 is FQNNGV in the germline V gene. The CDR3 loop spans 17 amino acids.

This sequence joins TRBV6-5 and TRBJ1-2; D remains ambiguous. The CDR3 is made up of 15 amino acids. V was clipped by 5 bases and J by 8 bases, with 21 bases between them. Germline V gene sequence: CDR1 MNHEY, CDR2 SVGAGI. Here the CDR3 DNA reads TGTGCCAGCAGTCGCGGATCGTTGGGGAGTCAAGGCTACACCTTC. It specifies CASSRGSLGSQGYTF.

This clone was seen only once. V gene TRBV6-1 combines with J gene TRBJ1-5; the match to TRBD1 covers 12 bases. Trimming cost V 3 bases and J 3 bases; bases outside gene matches: 3. The germline CDR1 and CDR2 sequences are MNHNS and SASEGT. The CDR3 has 16 residues. CDR3: CASSEWGQGANQPQHF. DNA for the CDR3: TGTGCCAGCAGTGAGTGGGGACAGGGGGCCAATCAGCCCCAGCATTTT.

This sequence joins TRBV5-4 and TRBJ1-1; no clear D gene. The CDR3 totals 13 residues. CDR1 SGHNT and CDR2 YYREEE come from the germline V gene (reference sequence). V was cut by 4 bases and J by 7 bases, with 14 bases left in between. DNA of the CDR3: TGTGCCAGCAGCATAGGACGGGGTTATGAAGCTTTCTTT. This codes for CASSIGRGYEAFF.

The V call is TRBV5-6, the J call TRBJ2-1, with D tentatively TRBD2 (5 bases). CDR3 length: 16 amino acids. Looked up from germline, CDR1 is SGHDT and CDR2 is YYEEEE. Trimming pared 6 bases from V and 7 bases from J, leaving 23 bases between. CDR3 sequence: CASIGRGRLNWNEQFF. The DNA for the CDR3 is TGTGCCAGCATCGGTAGAGGGAGATTAAATTGGAATGAGCAGTTCTTC.

The genes are TRBV7-2 and TRBJ1-6; TRBD1 agrees at 8 bases. The CDR3 contains 17 residues. Germline CDR1 reads SGHTA; CDR2 reads FQGNSA. V was clipped by 5 bases and J by 6 bases; unmatched bases: 12. CDR3 sequence: CASSDVYRGGINSPLHF. The CDR3 bases are TGTGCCAGCAGCGACGTTTACAGGGGGGGAATTAATTCACCCCTCCACTTT.

This chain uses TRBV6-1 with TRBJ2-3, with 7 bases identical to TRBD2. The germline gives CDR1 MNHNS, CDR2 SASEGT. There are 16 residues in the CDR3. The V gene end was trimmed by 1 base and the J gene end by 0 bases; junction bases not matched to a gene: 4. The CDR3 spells CASSEGWGGSTDTQYF. CDR3 bases: TGTGCCAGCAGTGAAGGCTGGGGGGGGAGCACAGATACGCAGTATTTT.

CDR3 nucleotide sequence: TGTGCCAGTAGCTTGACAGGGAACACTGAAGCTTTCTTT. It is translated as CASSLTGNTEAFF. The rearrangement joins TRBV19 to TRBJ1-1, with D maybe TRBD1 (6 bases). The V end lost 6 bases, the J end lost 1 base, and 9 bases lay between the germline ends. The germline V gene encodes CDR1 LNHDA and CDR2 SQIVND (reference sequence). The CDR3 has 13 residues.